This TCR beta chain was documented in a study of identical twins. Study conclusions and caveats: Beta out-of-frame sequences showed weaker excess sharing between twins. For zero-insertion analyses, partial confounding could come from invariant MAIT and iNKT cells.

CDR3 length: 15 residues. J lost 4 bases, V lost 5 bases, and 9 bases had no gene match. One entry per CDR3 protein, called by TCRdb with MiXCR from the 5' RACE reads. The sample lists fewer than 800,000 distinct CDR3 sequences, under 8.5% occurring once. This clonotype was observed a handful of times. Its target is not known. This same sample was also part of a study on yellow fever vaccine responses in identical twins.

Sequenced material: PBMCs. The chain employs TRBV12-3 or TRBV12-4 and TRBJ2-7; 9 bases agree with TRBD2. The receptor was derived from a woman aged 18-29 years in good health. The CDR3 nucleotides read TGTGCCAGCAGTCCCCACCCTAGCGGGATTTACGAGCAGTACTTC. Translation gives CASSPHPSGIYEQYF.